This T cell receptor beta chain was captured in a study of PD-L1 blockade in urothelial cancer. Study in general: When patients started atezolizumab around 2014, it was given at 1,200 mg intravenously every 3 weeks. Males with bladder-origin urothelial cancer made up twenty-five of 29 patients.

This sample's time point: pretreatment peripheral blood. V was pared by 3 bases and J by 0 bases, with 9 bases between. The CDR3 extends over 15 amino acids. CDR1 and CDR2 from the germline V gene are LNHDA and SQIVND (reference sequence). Using immunoSEQ multiplex PCR, the repertoire was profiled, and TCRdb retains in-frame clones only, with some absent. The sample records about 87,000 clones, 84% being singletons. Notes on this clone: What it recognizes is unknown. Other DNA sequences in this specimen translate into the identical CDR3.

Notes on the study in general: Durable-benefit cases showed more tumor-associated blood clone expansion at 3 weeks.

This sequence joins TRBV19 and TRBJ2-1, with D perhaps matching TRBD2 (6 bases). The specimen comprised PBMCs, sampled around atezolizumab (anti-PD-L1) treatment. This TCR came from a man in his sixties with urothelial cancer. CDR3 in DNA: TGTGCCAGTAGTATGCGGGGAGGCTCCTACAATGAGCAGTTCTTC. This gives the protein CASSMRGGSYNEQFF.